This T cell receptor beta chain was obtained from a study of cytomegalovirus exposure and HLA in healthy donors. Study-level results: Later work showed greater clonal expansion in HLA-associated TCR beta chains than in equally common others.

V lost 10 bases, J lost 6 bases, and 18 bases lay in between. Germline V lookup: CDR1 SNHLY, CDR2 FYNNEI. CDR3 size: 13 residues. PCR involved 60 Vbeta and 13 Jbeta primers. Sequenced by immunoSEQ multiplex PCR; TCRdb stores in-frame clones only, minus some. The table includes some 200,000 clones, around 75% detected once. In regard to this clone: Its cognate antigen is unknown.

The material sequenced was PBMCs. This TCR derives from a male donor in good health and CMV-seropositive. This sequence joins TRBV2 and TRBJ2-5, with D maybe TRBD2 (6 bases). The CDR3 nucleotides are TGTGCCAACCCCAGGGTCGGGGGACAGACCCAGTACTTC. This codes for CANPRVGGQTQYF.